A selection of T cell receptor beta chains follows, all from one sample in a study of radiotherapy plus CTLA-4 blockade in lung cancer. Sequenced by immunoSEQ multiplex PCR; TCRdb stores in-frame clones only, minus some. Of just under 60,000 clones listed, around 80% were seen once; the top ten hold roughly 4%. The material was peripheral blood, obtained from a patient treated with radiotherapy plus ipilimumab. These receptor sequences come from a human donor with non-small cell lung cancer who had a partial response to radiotherapy plus ipilimumab. The CDR3 runs from the conserved cysteine through the conserved F or W. D genes are given only for firm matches. Not every row has a clone size; where given, it reads once, few, many or a size class.

size | D | J | V | CDR3 | DNA
- | TRBD1 | TRBJ1-1 | TRBV4-1 | CASSRGRGLSTEAFF | TGCGCCAGCAGCCGGGGCAGGGGGCTTTCCACTGAAGCTTTCTTT
- | - | TRBJ1-1 | TRBV7-3 | CASSPVLRGVSTEAFF | TGTGCCAGCAGCCCCGTGTTGCGGGGGGTGAGTACTGAAGCTTTCTTT
- | - | TRBJ1-2 | TRBV19 | CASSIDLGLSYGYTF | TGTGCCAGTAGTATAGATCTGGGACTGAGCTATGGCTACACCTTC
- | TRBD2 | TRBJ2-1 | TRBV7-2 | CASSERTSGRNEQFF | TGTGCCAGCAGCGAACGGACTAGCGGGCGCAATGAGCAGTTCTTC
- | - | TRBJ1-1 | TRBV14 | CASSHRVLGGAFF | TGTGCCAGCAGCCATAGAGTACTCGGAGGAGCTTTCTTT
- | TRBD2 | TRBJ2-3 | TRBV9 | CASSDGGAGLADTQYF | TGTGCCAGCAGCGACGGGGGGGCAGGTTTAGCAGATACGCAGTATTTT
few | - | TRBJ2-5 | TRBV7-7 | CASSLRGEETQYF | TGTGCCAGCAGCTTAAGGGGTGAAGAGACCCAGTACTTC
- | TRBD2 | TRBJ2-3 | TRBV5-4 | CASSLGAGGSTDTQYF | TGTGCCAGCAGCTTGGGAGCGGGGGGAAGCACAGATACGCAGTATTTT
- | TRBD2 | TRBJ2-7 | TRBV10-2 | CASRGLAGASYEQYF | TGCGCCAGCAGGGGACTAGCGGGGGCCTCCTACGAGCAGTACTTC
- | - | TRBJ2-6 | TRBV7-2 | CASSLTITGSGANVLTF | TGTGCCAGCAGCTTAACAATTACAGGTTCTGGGGCCAACGTCCTGACTTTC
once | - | TRBJ1-1 | TRBV7-2 | CASSLAPKGRTTEAFF | TGTGCCAGCAGCTTAGCACCTAAGGGGCGCACCACTGAAGCTTTCTTT
- | - | TRBJ2-3 | TRBV21-1 | CASSSSVSTDTQYF | TGTGCCAGCAGCTCTAGTGTATCCACAGATACGCAGTATTTT
- | - | TRBJ1-2 | TRBV10-3 | CAISAGDGVYGYTF | TGTGCCATCAGTGCCGGGGATGGGGTCTATGGCTACACCTTC
- | TRBD2 | TRBJ2-1 | TRBV7-2 | CASSLGRGAVGQFF | TGTGCCAGCAGCTTAGGGCGGGGGGCCGTCGGGCAGTTCTTC
- | TRBD2 | TRBJ2-5 | TRBV29-1 | CSVEGAGGQETQYF | TGCAGCGTTGAGGGGGCGGGGGGGCAAGAGACCCAGTACTTC
- | - | TRBJ1-5 | TRBV30 | CAWSVSRAQPQHF | TGTGCCTGGAGTGTCTCCAGGGCGCAGCCCCAGCATTTT
- | TRBD1 | TRBJ2-3 | TRBV7-3 | CASSTTGGGSDTQYF | TGTGCCAGCAGCACAACAGGGGGCGGCTCAGATACGCAGTATTTT
- | - | TRBJ2-1 | TRBV5-4 | CASSLGVGSYNEQFF | TGTGCCAGCAGCTTGGGGGTCGGGAGCTACAATGAGCAGTTCTTC
- | TRBD2 | TRBJ2-3 | TRBV5-4 | CASSLAAGGDTQYF | TGTGCCAGCAGCTTGGCCGCGGGGGGGGATACGCAGTATTTT
- | - | TRBJ1-5 | TRBV28 | CASRTDQPQHF | TGTGCCAGCAGGACAGATCAGCCCCAGCATTTT
- | TRBD1 | TRBJ1-2 | TRBV27 | CASSLSGAGGNYGYTF | TGTGCCAGCAGTTTATCGGGGGCAGGGGGCAACTATGGCTACACCTTC
- | - | TRBJ2-1 | TRBV4-1 | CASSSSAGFEQFF | TGCGCCAGCAGCTCCTCTGCGGGGTTTGAGCAGTTCTTC
- | TRBD2 | TRBJ2-7 | TRBV15 | CATSRDGTSGEQYF | TGTGCCACCAGCAGAGATGGGACTAGCGGAGAGCAGTACTTC
- | - | TRBJ1-5 | TRBV5-1 | CASSFQSGDHSNQPQHF | TGCGCCAGCAGCTTTCAGTCAGGGGACCATAGCAATCAGCCCCAGCATTTT
- | TRBD2 | TRBJ2-1 | TRBV7-8 | CASSEPGLGNPNEQFF | TGTGCCAGCAGCGAACCGGGACTAGGAAACCCCAATGAGCAGTTCTTC
- | - | TRBJ1-2 | TRBV6-6 | CASSYSPGDYGYTF | TGTGCCAGCAGTTACTCTCCGGGGGACTATGGCTACACCTTC
once | - | TRBJ1-1 | TRBV2 | CASSGARTKGFF | TGTGCCAGCAGTGGGGCCAGGACAAAAGGTTTCTTT
once | - | TRBJ2-1 | TRBV9 | CASSPRLAFNEQFF | TGTGCCAGCAGCCCACGACTCGCCTTCAATGAGCAGTTCTTC
- | TRBD2 | TRBJ2-1 | TRBV2 | CASSSRGVYNEQFF | TGTGCCAGCTCTTCGCGGGGGGTTTATAATGAGCAGTTCTTC
few | - | TRBJ2-3 | TRBV10-3 | CAIKGQVLDTQYF | TGTGCCATCAAAGGCCAGGTCCTAGATACGCAGTATTTT
once | - | TRBJ2-5 | TRBV27 | CASSLGGGSQETQYF | TGTGCCAGCAGTTTGGGTGGGGGGAGTCAAGAGACCCAGTACTTC
- | - | TRBJ1-3 | TRBV4-2 | CASSQDRGLSGNTIYF | TGTGCCAGCAGCCAAGACAGAGGCCTATCTGGAAACACCATATATTTT
few | TRBD1 | TRBJ2-6 | TRBV7-9 | CASSPGTGYSGANVLTF | TGTGCCAGCAGTCCCGGGACAGGGTACTCTGGGGCCAACGTCCTGACTTTC
- | TRBD1 | TRBJ2-5 | TRBV5-1 | CASSLDNRGPETQYF | TGCGCCAGCAGCTTGGATAACAGGGGGCCAGAGACCCAGTACTTC
once | TRBD2 | TRBJ2-1 | TRBV13 | CASSSGGARDEQFF | TGTGCCAGCAGCTCCGGGGGGGCCCGGGATGAGCAGTTCTTC
- | TRBD1 | TRBJ2-7 | TRBV6-5 | CASSYGAGGLYEQYF | TGTGCCAGCAGTTACGGGGCAGGGGGCCTGTACGAGCAGTACTTC
- | - | TRBJ2-5 | TRBV9 | CASSVGTTSLQETQYF | TGTGCCAGCAGCGTAGGGACAACTTCTCTTCAAGAGACCCAGTACTTC
- | - | TRBJ2-2 | TRBV5-1 | CASSSPDSGELFF | TGCGCCAGCAGCTCCCCCGATAGCGGGGAGCTGTTTTTT
few | - | TRBJ1-5 | TRBV5-6 | CASSLFSSTVYQPQHF | TGTGCCAGCAGCTTGTTCTCGTCTACAGTTTATCAGCCCCAGCATTTT
few | TRBD1 | TRBJ1-1 | TRBV27 | CASSLSDRITEAFF | TGTGCCAGCAGTTTATCGGACAGGATCACTGAAGCTTTCTTT
few | TRBD1 | TRBJ1-5 | TRBV7-9 | CASSTDREEDQPQHF | TGTGCCAGCAGCACGGACAGGGAGGAGGATCAGCCCCAGCATTTT
- | TRBD1 | TRBJ1-6 | TRBV6-5 | CASTKGQGHNSPLHF | TGTGCCAGCACAAAAGGACAGGGCCATAATTCACCCCTCCACTTT
- | TRBD1 | TRBJ1-1 | TRBV4-1 | CASRGQGQREAFF | TGCGCCAGCAGGGGACAGGGGCAACGTGAAGCTTTCTTT
- | TRBD1 | TRBJ1-3 | TRBV7-6 | CASSQGQGLSGNTIYF | TGTGCCAGCAGCCAAGGACAGGGACTCTCTGGAAACACCATATATTTT
- | - | TRBJ1-6 | TRBV6-1 | CASSEVDTYNSPLHF | TGTGCCAGCAGTGAAGTTGACACCTATAATTCACCCCTCCACTTT
- | TRBD1 | TRBJ1-6 | TRBV27 | CASRADRGNSPLHF | TGTGCCAGCAGGGCTGACAGGGGGAATTCACCCCTCCACTTT
- | - | TRBJ2-7 | TRBV5-4 | CASSLNRQIDEQYF | TGTGCCAGCAGCTTGAACAGACAGATAGACGAGCAGTACTTC
- | - | TRBJ1-5 | TRBV6-5 | CASSEVSDSNQPQHF | TGTGCCAGCAGCGAGGTATCTGATAGCAATCAGCCCCAGCATTTT
- | - | TRBJ2-5 | TRBV28 | CASSPPGQGETQYF | TGTGCCAGCAGCCCACCGGGACAAGGGGAGACCCAGTACTTC
few | - | TRBJ1-2 | TRBV27 | CASSLRQGIDYGYTF | TGTGCCAGCAGTTTAAGGCAGGGAATTGACTATGGCTACACCTTC
- | - | TRBJ1-4 | TRBV27 | CASQRGVNEKLFF | TGTGCCAGCCAAAGAGGAGTTAATGAAAAACTGTTTTTT
once | - | TRBJ1-3 | TRBV27 | CASPSQGSGNTIYF | TGTGCCAGCCCTTCCCAGGGATCTGGAAACACCATATATTTT
- | - | TRBJ2-1 | TRBV7-9 | CASSQTDGFYNEQFF | TGTGCCAGCAGCCAAACTGACGGGTTCTACAATGAGCAGTTCTTC
few | TRBD2 | TRBJ2-1 | TRBV19 | CASSIGLAGDSEQFF | TGTGCCAGTAGTATAGGGCTAGCGGGGGATTCTGAGCAGTTCTTC
once | - | TRBJ1-2 | TRBV27 | CASSFSRIYGYTF | TGTGCCAGCAGTTTTAGCAGAATCTATGGCTACACCTTC
- | TRBD1 | TRBJ1-2 | TRBV9 | CASSTQDRGRNYGYTF | TGTGCCAGCAGCACCCAAGACAGGGGACGTAACTATGGCTACACCTTC
- | - | TRBJ2-5 | TRBV5-1 | CASSLDGQPPKTQYF | TGCGCCAGCAGCTTGGATGGGCAGCCCCCGAAGACCCAGTACTTC
- | TRBD2 | TRBJ2-1 | TRBV5-5 | CASSFRGERNEQFF | TGTGCCAGCAGCTTCCGGGGGGAGCGGAATGAGCAGTTCTTC